This T cell receptor beta chain is from a study of blood T cell repertoires in COVID-19. On the study more broadly: Both acute and convalescent COVID-19 samples were obtained from the United States, Italy and Spain. Nucleic acid was either cDNA or gDNA, and it came from T cells, B-cell-depleted T cells, or PBMCs.

Original processing notes: By means of reference gene primer amplification, nucleated cell counts were estimated. Assay used: immunoSEQ multiplex PCR; TCRdb lists only in-frame clones, some missing. That table is the source of V, J and clone size, and D and trimming were worked out from the DNA. The sample includes some 46,000 clones, around four fifths seen only once; the top ten take less than 7%. V was pared by 5 bases and J by 6 bases, with 19 bases of the junction left unmatched. The CDR3 is 18 residues long. CDR1 is SGHRS and CDR2 is YFSETQ in the germline V gene. Sequenced material: peripheral blood. This TCR came from an elderly woman with acute or convalescent COVID-19. The chain combines TRBV5-1 with TRBJ1-2, with 10 nucleotides matching TRBD1. Here the CDR3 reads CASSLNPTGGATPNGYTF. As DNA, the CDR3 is TGCGCCAGCAGTCTAAACCCGACAGGGGGCGCAACCCCAAATGGCTACACCTTC.